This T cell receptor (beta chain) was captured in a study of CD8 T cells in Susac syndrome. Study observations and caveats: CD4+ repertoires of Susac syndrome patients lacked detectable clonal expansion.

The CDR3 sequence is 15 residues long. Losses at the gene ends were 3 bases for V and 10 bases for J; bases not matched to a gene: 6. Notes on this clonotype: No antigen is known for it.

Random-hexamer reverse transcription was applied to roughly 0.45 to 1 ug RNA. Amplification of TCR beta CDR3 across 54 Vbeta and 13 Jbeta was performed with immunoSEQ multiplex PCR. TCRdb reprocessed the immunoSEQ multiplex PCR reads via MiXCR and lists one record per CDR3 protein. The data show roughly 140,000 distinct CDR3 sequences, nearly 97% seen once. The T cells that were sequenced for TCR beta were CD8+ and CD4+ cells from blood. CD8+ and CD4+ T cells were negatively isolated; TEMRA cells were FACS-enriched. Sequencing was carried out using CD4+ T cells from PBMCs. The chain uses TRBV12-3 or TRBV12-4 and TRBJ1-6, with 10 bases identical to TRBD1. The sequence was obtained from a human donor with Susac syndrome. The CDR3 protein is CASSFGQGVPSPLHF. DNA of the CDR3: TGTGCCAGCAGTTTTGGACAGGGGGTTCCCTCACCCCTCCACTTT.